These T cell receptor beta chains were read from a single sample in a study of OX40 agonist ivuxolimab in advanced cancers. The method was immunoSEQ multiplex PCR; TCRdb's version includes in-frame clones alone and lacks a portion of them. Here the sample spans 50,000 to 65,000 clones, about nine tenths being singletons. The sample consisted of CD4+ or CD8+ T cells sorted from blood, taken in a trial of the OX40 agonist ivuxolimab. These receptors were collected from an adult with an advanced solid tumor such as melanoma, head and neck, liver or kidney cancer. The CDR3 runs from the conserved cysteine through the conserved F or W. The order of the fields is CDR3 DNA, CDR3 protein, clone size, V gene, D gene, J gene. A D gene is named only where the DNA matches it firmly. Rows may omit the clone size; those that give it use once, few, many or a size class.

TGTGCCAGCAGTTTCACCCCAGGGGCCAAAAACATTCAGTACTTC CASSFTPGAKNIQYF once TRBV28 - TRBJ2-4
TGCGCCAGCAGTGAGTTAGGACTAGCGGGTGTCAATGAGCAGTTCTTC CASSELGLAGVNEQFF - TRBV10-1 TRBD2 TRBJ2-1
TGTGCCAGCAGTCCAACCGCCCAGGGGATGAGGGTCACAGATACGCAGTATTTT CASSPTAQGMRVTDTQYF - TRBV7-8 - TRBJ2-3
TGCGCCAGCAGCCAAGAACTCGGGGCTGACAATGAGCAGTTCTTC CASSQELGADNEQFF - TRBV4-3 - TRBJ2-1
TGTGCCAGCAGTCGCCTGGCTCGGGGAACATCCAATGAGCAGTTCTTC CASSRLARGTSNEQFF - TRBV28 - TRBJ2-1
TGTGCCAGCAGTTTCCCCCCCTGCCAGCGGGATCTGGGGTATTTT CASSFPPCQRDLGYF - TRBV28 TRBD2 TRBJ2-3
TGTGCCAGCAGCCAACCGGGACTCTCGAACACCGGGGAGCTGTTTTTT CASSQPGLSNTGELFF - TRBV4-2 - TRBJ2-2
TGTGCCAGCAGCTCTAGCGGGAGTTGGAATGAGCAGTTCTTC CASSSSGSWNEQFF - TRBV4-2 TRBD2 TRBJ2-1
TGTGCCAGCAGTCCCTTCCCCGAGCGGGAGACGGAGACCCAGTACTTC CASSPFPERETETQYF - TRBV27 TRBD2 TRBJ2-5
TGCGCCAGCAGCCAAGGGACTACGAGCACAGATACGCAGTATTTT CASSQGTTSTDTQYF - TRBV4-1 - TRBJ2-3
TGTGCCAGCAGCTTATACGGGGGACAGGGATCCTACGAGCAGTACTTC CASSLYGGQGSYEQYF - TRBV11-2 TRBD1 TRBJ2-7
TGCGCCAGCAGAACCGTGATGAACACTGAAGCTTTCTTT CASRTVMNTEAFF - TRBV5-1 - TRBJ1-1
TGTGCCAGCAGTCCACGACTAGCGGGTACCTCCTACGAGCAGTACTTC CASSPRLAGTSYEQYF - TRBV27 TRBD2 TRBJ2-7
TGCAGCGTCAGGACAGGGCGGTCTGAAGCTTTCTTT CSVRTGRSEAFF few TRBV29-1 TRBD1 TRBJ1-1
TGTGCCTGGACGCCCCCGGGACACCGCCAAGAGACCCAGTACTTC CAWTPPGHRQETQYF - TRBV30 - TRBJ2-5
TGTGCCAGCAGTGACAGGGACGGGTTAGGAAAAGAGACCCAGTACTTC CASSDRDGLGKETQYF - TRBV28 TRBD1 TRBJ2-5
TGTGCCAGCGGAGGGAGATCCTACGAGCAGTACTTC CASGGRSYEQYF - TRBV6-5 - TRBJ2-7
TGCAGTGCGAGGGTGTATGAAGCTTTCTTT CSARVYEAFF - TRBV20-1 - TRBJ1-1
TGTGTCTCCCACAGGGACCTATCCTACGAGCAGTACTTC CVSHRDLSYEQYF - TRBV5-4 - TRBJ2-7
TGCAGCGTTCCCGGATACCTAGCGCAACCACAAAGCACAGATACGCAGTATTTT CSVPGYLAQPQSTDTQYF - TRBV29-1 - TRBJ2-3
TGTGCCAGTAAAGGACAGTACTATGGCTACACCTTC CASKGQYYGYTF once TRBV19 - TRBJ1-2
TGTGCCAGCGCGTCGACAGGGGTGAACACTGAAGCTTTCTTT CASASTGVNTEAFF - TRBV25-1 TRBD1 TRBJ1-1
TGTGCCAGTAGTCTTAACCAAGAGACCCAGTACTTC CASSLNQETQYF - TRBV6-6 - TRBJ2-5
TGTGCCAGCAGCTTAGGAACGTACGAGCAGTTCTTC CASSLGTYEQFF - TRBV7-9 - TRBJ2-1
TGTGCCAGCAGCTTGGGGTTCAGGGGCCCGGTGGATAGCAATCAGCCCCAGCATTTT CASSLGFRGPVDSNQPQHF - TRBV5-8 - TRBJ1-5
TGTGCCAGCAGCTTAACTGGCGGCGTCACAGATACGCAGTATTTT CASSLTGGVTDTQYF - TRBV7-3 - TRBJ2-3
TGTGCCAGCAGTGAAATTACAGGAGTCAATCAGCCCCAGCATTTT CASSEITGVNQPQHF - TRBV6-1 - TRBJ1-5
TGTGCCTGGAGCCGTCGCCACGAGTACCAAGAGACCCAGTACTTC CAWSRRHEYQETQYF - TRBV30 - TRBJ2-5
TGTGCCAGCAGCATAGGGCAGGGGGGCGAAAAACTGTTTTTT CASSIGQGGEKLFF - TRBV21-1 - TRBJ1-4
TGCGCCAGCAGCCACCTAGCGGGGGCTTTCACAGATACGCAGTATTTT CASSHLAGAFTDTQYF - TRBV4-1 TRBD2 TRBJ2-3
TGTGCCAGCAGCTCCTACACTAGCGGGAGGATAGATACGCAGTATTTT CASSSYTSGRIDTQYF - TRBV13 TRBD2 TRBJ2-3
TGTGCCTGGAGTTGGGCGGGGACCTACGAGCAGTACTTC CAWSWAGTYEQYF - TRBV30 - TRBJ2-7
TGTGCCAGCACCAGGACAGGGGGCGCAGAGACCCAGTACTTC CASTRTGGAETQYF once TRBV6-1 TRBD1 TRBJ2-5
TGTGCCAGCAGCTTAATTCGGACAGGCCGGAATGAGCAGTTCTTC CASSLIRTGRNEQFF - TRBV11-2 TRBD1 TRBJ2-1
TGTGCCAGCAGCGTAGGAGGGAGTTGGGACAGGGGGTTACACGAGCAGTACTTC CASSVGGSWDRGLHEQYF - TRBV9 TRBD1 TRBJ2-7
TGTGCCAGCAGTCCAGGTAGCTCCTACAATGAGCAGTTCTTC CASSPGSSYNEQFF - TRBV28 - TRBJ2-1
TGTGCCAGCAGCGTTTCGGAGGCGGGAGGCGGGAATGAGCAGTTCTTC CASSVSEAGGGNEQFF - TRBV9 TRBD2 TRBJ2-1
TGTGCCAGCAGCTTCCCGGGAACAAATAACGAGCAGTACTTC CASSFPGTNNEQYF - TRBV7-8 - TRBJ2-7
TGTGCCAGTACCCCGGAGAGCAATCAGCCCCAGCATTTT CASTPESNQPQHF - TRBV19 - TRBJ1-5
TGCGCCAGCAGTCAATCGCCATGGGGGACTCCCACCTACGAGCAGTACTTC CASSQSPWGTPTYEQYF once TRBV23-1 - TRBJ2-7
TGTGCCAGCAGTTTATTCCCCGGACAGGTCAATCAGCCCCAGCATTTT CASSLFPGQVNQPQHF - TRBV27 TRBD1 TRBJ1-5
TGTGCCAGCAGCTTAGGTGGCCCCTCCTTAGGGGAGACCCAGTACTTC CASSLGGPSLGETQYF - TRBV11-1 - TRBJ2-5
TGTGCCAGTAGTATGGGAGTGGTCTACGAGCAGTACTTC CASSMGVVYEQYF - TRBV19 - TRBJ2-7
TGTGCCAGCAGCTTAAACAGCGGGCCCCCCTACAATGAGCAGTTCTTC CASSLNSGPPYNEQFF - TRBV11-2 - TRBJ2-1
TGCGCCAGCAGCTTAGAGGTCAATCAGCCCCAGCATTTT CASSLEVNQPQHF - TRBV5-1 - TRBJ1-5
TGTGCCAGCAGCTTTAGCACAGATACGCAGTATTTT CASSFSTDTQYF - TRBV7-9 - TRBJ2-3
TGCGCCAGCAGTCGAGGACAGCCGGGTTATGGCTACACCTTC CASSRGQPGYGYTF - TRBV5-1 - TRBJ1-2
TGTGCCAGCAGTTCCCCTCGCAGGACAGGAGAAGATGAAGCTTTCTTT CASSSPRRTGEDEAFF once TRBV28 TRBD1 TRBJ1-1
TGTGCCAGCAGCCAGGGCCGCGGGTCCTCAGATACGCAGTATTTT CASSQGRGSSDTQYF - TRBV7-2 - TRBJ2-3
TGTGCCAGCAGCCTAGGGACTAGCGGGTTAGGCGGGGAGCTGTTTTTT CASSLGTSGLGGELFF - TRBV11-3 TRBD2 TRBJ2-2
TGTGCCAGCAGCGAGGTGGCAGGGGCTAATTCACCCCTCCACTTT CASSEVAGANSPLHF - TRBV2 - TRBJ1-6
TGTGCCAGCAGTTTGAGGACGGAGCTATTAGCACCCCTCCACTTT CASSLRTELLAPLHF once TRBV27 - TRBJ1-6
TGCGCCAGCGCACCTAGCGAGCTCTACGAGCAGTACTTC CASAPSELYEQYF - TRBV4-1 - TRBJ2-7
TGTGCCAGCAGGGGTGGCGGGGAGCTGTTTTTT CASRGGGELFF - TRBV6-5 - TRBJ2-2
TGTGCCAGCAGTTTCGGACTGGAAAACAATGAGCAGTTCTTC CASSFGLENNEQFF - TRBV28 - TRBJ2-1
TGCAGCGTTGAAGACCACGAGTCCTACGAGCAGTACTTC CSVEDHESYEQYF - TRBV29-1 - TRBJ2-7
TGCGCCAGCAGTGACACGGTCCCAGGGGCCTACGAGCAGTACTTC CASSDTVPGAYEQYF - TRBV10-1 - TRBJ2-7
TGTGCCAGCAGCTTAGGGCCCTCAGGTGGAGGCCAGCCCCAGCATTTT CASSLGPSGGGQPQHF once TRBV11-2 - TRBJ1-5